The 21 T cell receptor beta chains listed next were all sequenced from one sample in a study of cytomegalovirus exposure and HLA in healthy donors. With 60 Vbeta and 13 Jbeta primers, the PCR was carried out. Here immunoSEQ multiplex PCR was the method, and the copy in TCRdb shows in-frame clones only, minus some. The table records a few hundred thousand clones, less than 85% of them present only once. The sequencing sample was made of PBMCs. The receptors shown here come from a girl aged 2 to 10 in good health and CMV-seronegative.

This clone was counted between two and nine times. The gene calls are TRBV2 and TRBJ2-1; 11 bases map to TRBD2. V was pared by 10 bases and J by 5 bases, with 7 bases of the junction left unmatched. Germline V CDR1 and CDR2: SNHLY, FYNNEI. This CDR3 is 14 amino acids long. The DNA for the CDR3 is TGTGCCACTCTGGCTAGCGGGGGGAACAATGAGCAGTTCTTC. Amino acids: CATLASGGNNEQFF.

CDR3 DNA: TGTGCCAGCAGCCCCGGACAGAGAGCCTACGAGCAGTACTTC. Encoded protein: CASSPGQRAYEQYF. The chain is built from TRBV7-9 and TRBJ2-7; D is possibly TRBD1 (6 bases). Trimming took 5 bases from V and 2 from J, leaving 13 bases between them. CDR1 and CDR2 from the germline V gene are SEHNR and FQNEAQ (reference sequence). The length of the CDR3 is 14 residues. Full variable domain (rest looked up from reference TRBV7-9 and TRBJ2-7): DTGVSQNPRHKITKRGQNVTFRCDPISEHNRLYWYRQTLGQGPEFLTYFQNEAQLEKSRLLSDRFSAERPKGSFSTLEIQRTEQGDSAMYLCASSPGQRAYEQYFGPGTRLTVT.

The rearrangement links TRBV5-7 to TRBJ1-2; perhaps TRBD1 as D (5 bases). TRBV5-7 falls under the ORF class, with uncertain function. This CDR3 is built from 15 residues. Trimming left V 7 bases short and J 0 bases short, with 16 bases between. CDR3 nucleotide sequence: TGTGCCAGCTCCCAGAAGGGGTCCTCTAACTATGGCTACACCTTC. It translates to CASSQKGSSNYGYTF.

This chain connects TRBV5-6 to TRBJ1-3, with TRBD1 matching 7 bases. CDR3 size: 16 residues. CDR1 SGHDT and CDR2 YYEEEE come from the germline V gene. The ends lost 4 bases at V and 7 bases at J; junction bases unmatched: 14. CDR3 protein: CASSHTGDRAPNTIYF. CDR3 in DNA: TGTGCCAGCAGCCATACGGGTGACAGGGCACCGAACACCATATATTTT.

The chain has TRBV7-8 and TRBJ1-1, with a weak D call TRBD1 (6 bases). Per germline, CDR1 SGHVS and CDR2 FQNEAQ. The ends were cut back, 1 base at V and 4 bases at J, with 13 bases in the middle. The CDR3 has 15 residues. The CDR3 nucleotides are TGTGCCAGCAGCTTAGAAAGGGGGTTTGGCACTGAAGCTTTCTTT. It is translated as CASSLERGFGTEAFF.

The chain is built from TRBV7-2 and TRBJ2-7; 8 nucleotides agree with TRBD2. This CDR3 has 15 amino acids. Germline lookup yields CDR1 SGHTA and CDR2 FQGNSA. The trim removed 0 bases at V and 4 bases at J, leaving 5 bases unmatched. The CDR3 protein is CASSLAPSGSYEQYF. CDR3 sequence (DNA): TGTGCCAGCAGCTTAGCGCCCAGCGGGAGTTACGAGCAGTACTTC.

The chain links TRBV29-1 to TRBJ1-1, with unresolved D. The V gene's germline CDR1 is SQVTM and CDR2 ANQGSEA. V was cut by 2 bases and J by 1 base, with 8 bases left in between. The CDR3 spans 13 residues. The CDR3 DNA reads TGCAGCGTTGAAAGACGACAGAACACTGAAGCTTTCTTT. Its protein is CSVERRQNTEAFF.

The genes are TRBV7-3 and TRBJ2-6, with TRBD1 as a possible D gene (5 bases). V was pared by 5 bases and J by 2 bases, with 10 bases between. There are 15 residues in the CDR3. The germline CDR1 and CDR2 sequences are SGHTA and FQGTGA. This CDR3 reads CASSPQGTGANVLTF. The CDR3 nucleotides read TGTGCCAGCAGCCCCCAGGGTACTGGGGCCAACGTCCTGACTTTC.

V gene TRBV7-9 combines with J gene TRBJ1-1; tentative D call: TRBD1 (5 bases). The CDR3 has 17 amino acids. The germline V gene has CDR1 SEHNR and CDR2 FQNEAQ (reference sequence). V was shortened by 2 bases and J by 4 bases, with 20 bases between the two germline ends. The CDR3: CASSLLGQGLPVTEAFF. CDR3 DNA: TGTGCCAGCAGCTTATTGGGGCAGGGCCTCCCCGTCACTGAAGCTTTCTTT.

This clone was detected a few times. CDR3 amino acids: CASSLRLSYEQYF. The CDR3 DNA reads TGTGCCAGCAGCTTGAGGTTATCCTACGAGCAGTACTTC. The chain couples TRBV7-9 to TRBJ2-7; D remains unclear. The length of the CDR3 is 13 residues. Deletions cut 3 bases from V and 1 base from J, with 7 bases between. Germline loops: CDR1 SEHNR, CDR2 FQNEAQ (reference sequence).

This clone has just a few counts. V is TRBV5-6 and J is TRBJ1-2; D gene ambiguous. The CDR3 has 15 amino acids. Deletions cut 0 bases from V and 0 bases from J, with 9 bases between. Germline-derived CDR1 and CDR2 are SGHDT and YYEEEE. The CDR3 loop is CASSLVRVTNYGYTF. The CDR3 nucleotides read TGTGCCAGCAGCTTGGTTCGGGTCACTAACTATGGCTACACCTTC.

The chain recombines TRBV7-6 with TRBJ2-3; the match to TRBD2 covers 11 bases. V trimming: 1 base; J trimming: 2 bases; junction bases outside the gene matches: 5. The germline V gene has CDR1 SGHVS and CDR2 FNYEAQ. The CDR3 consists of 17 residues. This CDR3 is CASSLGLAGGLTDTQYF. The CDR3 DNA reads TGTGCCAGCAGCTTAGGGCTAGCGGGGGGACTCACAGATACGCAGTATTTT.

This clone was counted only a few times. The CDR3 sequence: CASSASRAWAFF. The CDR3 DNA reads as TGTGCCAGCAGTGCAAGCAGGGCCTGGGCTTTCTTT. The gene calls are TRBV6-1 and TRBJ1-1, with D perhaps TRBD1 (5 bases). Trimming took 4 bases from V and 11 from J, leaving 14 bases between them. The CDR3 contains 12 residues. Germline CDR1 is MNHNS and CDR2 is SASEGT.

The gene calls are TRBV5-1 and TRBJ1-2; D ambiguous. The CDR3 is 13 residues long. The V gene lost 4 bases and the J gene lost 6 bases, with 13 bases spanning the gap. Per the germline V gene, CDR1 is SGHRS and CDR2 is YFSETQ. CDR3 sequence reads: CASSLGGGDGYTF. CDR3 DNA sequence: TGCGCCAGCAGCCTCGGCGGCGGCGATGGCTACACCTTC.

The V and J genes are TRBV6-5 and TRBJ2-7; D is possibly TRBD2 (6 bases). CDR3 length: 13 amino acids. The germline V and J ends were trimmed by 11 bases and 4 bases, with 18 bases remaining between them. Germline CDR1 and CDR2: MNHEY and SVGAGI. This CDR3 reads CAVRGGGRYEQYF. The CDR3, as DNA: TGTGCCGTACGGGGTGGGGGGAGGTACGAGCAGTACTTC.

Regarding this clone: At one end, the junction sequence differs from germline, possibly due to a read error. The rearrangement joins TRBV15 to TRBJ1-2; D unresolved. This CDR3 is 16 amino acids long. CDR1 is LNHNV and CDR2 is YYDKDF in the germline V gene (reference sequence). The chain's CDR3 is CATRRGTGERRYGYTF. CDR3 nucleotides: TGTGCCACCCGCAGAGGTACCGGGGAGCGGAGGTATGGCTACACCTTC.

The chain is built from TRBV11-2 and TRBJ1-5; the D gene is possibly TRBD1 (6 bases). The CDR3 spans 13 residues. Germline assignment: CDR1 SGHAT and CDR2 FQNNGV. V was pared by 5 bases and J by 4 bases, with 9 bases between. The CDR3 DNA reads as TGTGCCAGCAGCATCGACAGGAATCAGCCCCAGCATTTT. Its protein product is CASSIDRNQPQHF. The variable domain in full, with the rest retrieved from reference TRBV11-2 and TRBJ1-5, is EAGVAQSPRYKIIEKRQSVAFWCNPISGHATLYWYQQILGQGPKLLIQFQNNGVVDDSQLPKDRFSAERLKGVDSTLKIQPAKLEDSAVYLCASSIDRNQPQHFGDGTRLSIL.

The chain uses TRBV2 and TRBJ2-1; the match to TRBD1 covers 9 bases. CDR3 length: 14 residues. J was trimmed by 8 bases and V by 6 bases; bases with no gene match: 8. Germline CDR1 SNHLY, CDR2 FYNNEI. CDR3 nucleotides: TGTGCCAGCAGGCCAGGACAGGGGATCGATGAGCAGTTCTTC. Translated, it gives CASRPGQGIDEQFF.

This clone was detected only a few times. The chain links TRBV29-1 to TRBJ2-3, with D possibly matching TRBD1 (5 bases). Per the germline V gene, CDR1 is SQVTM and CDR2 is ANQGSEA. CDR3 length: 12 residues. Trimming took 7 bases from V and 4 from J, leaving 12 bases between them. Written as DNA, the CDR3 is TGCAGCGCGTTAGGGGTCCCAGATACGCAGTATTTT. Protein product: CSALGVPDTQYF.

V is TRBV13 and J is TRBJ1-6, with 8 bases lining up with TRBD1. The CDR3 extends over 15 amino acids. Germline trimming cut 3 bases from V and 6 bases from J; bases unmatched to any gene: 4. Germline V gene lookup returns CDR1 PRHDT and CDR2 FYEKMQ (reference sequence). CDR3 coding DNA: TGTGCCAGCAGCTTCTTCGACAGGGGTAATTCACCCCTCCACTTT. Protein: CASSFFDRGNSPLHF.

The J gene is TRBJ1-1, the V gene TRBV7-3; D is unclear. The germline V gene has CDR1 SGHTA and CDR2 FQGTGA. Trimming stripped 4 bases from V and 3 bases from J, with 9 bases between. There are 13 residues in the CDR3. The CDR3 here is CASSSDTYTEAFF. DNA of the CDR3: TGTGCCAGCAGCTCCGACACCTACACTGAAGCTTTCTTT. Full variable domain (outside the CDR3, taken from reference TRBV7-3 and TRBJ1-1): GAGVSQTPSNKVTEKGKYVELRCDPISGHTALYWYRQSLGQGPEFLIYFQGTGAADDSGLPNDRFFAVRPEGSVSTLKIQRTERGDSAVYLCASSSDTYTEAFFGQGTRLTVV.